This T cell receptor (beta chain) stems from a study of graft-versus-host responses after intestinal transplantation. Overall study: Multivisceral, liver-intestinal, or isolated intestinal grafts were transplanted into recipients. Every transplant recipient was induced with anti-thymocyte globulin, then maintained on tacrolimus and steroids for about three years. Findings and caveats of the study: Early post-transplant HvG declines were associated with peak circulating GvH clone levels. Some patients had graft-donor T cell macrochimerism. In their allografts, the ratios of graft-versus-host to host-versus-graft T cell clones were high.

A remark on this clone: Antigen unknown. Compared with germline, one end of the junction differs, possibly owing to a read error.

This CDR3 spans 16 amino acids. The germline gives CDR1 SGHDT, CDR2 YYEEEE. Graft-derived tissue was subjected to processing to liberate intraepithelial and lamina propria lymphocytes. Assay: immunoSEQ multiplex PCR; the TCRdb copy retains only in-frame clones and omits some. The sample shows around 30,000 clones, 65% to 80% of them seen only once. The V and J genes are TRBV5-6 and TRBJ2-7; TRBD2 matches at 10 bases. Sequenced material: ileum tissue, taken 98 days after intestinal transplantation. The clonotype comes from a human patient who received an intestinal transplant, so some T cells may come from the graft donor. CDR3 DNA sequence: TGTGCCAGCAGCTTGGAGAGCGGGGGGGCCCAAGAGACCCAGCACTTC. Its protein product is CASSLESGGAQETQHF.